Shown below are 2 T cell receptor beta chains from a single sample sequenced in a study of T cells in Graves' hyperthyroidism and ophthalmopathy. RNA transcripts served as the template for amplifying TCR beta CDR3 regions. Primed by the HTBI set, a first-round RT-PCR was run on the TCR CDR3. TCRdb passed the multiplex PCR reads through MiXCR, listing each CDR3 protein once. The sample lists approximately 700,000 distinct CDR3 sequences, 15% to 20% occurring once. Specimen: blood. The receptors stem from a man younger than 30 with Graves' hyperthyroidism.

DNA for the CDR3: TGTGCCAGCAGTCCACCCCCCGGGGAGGGGGCGCGCGCAGATACGCAGTATTTT. Translating it yields CASSPPPGEGARADTQYF. The chain has TRBV27 and TRBJ2-3, with D perhaps being TRBD1 or TRBD2 (7 bases each). Trimming pared 5 bases from V and 4 bases from J, leaving 25 bases between. CDR3 length equals 18 residues. Germline CDR1 MNHEY, CDR2 SMNVEV (reference sequence).

This clonotype was found a few times. This chain uses TRBV9 with TRBJ2-7; possibly TRBD1 for D (7 bases). CDR3 length equals 16 residues. CDR1 is SGDLS and CDR2 is YYNGEE in the germline V gene. The ends were cut back, 0 bases at V and 4 bases at J, with 17 bases in the middle. DNA of the CDR3: TGTGCCAGCAGCGTAGGCGGGACAGCGACTGCTTACGAGCAGTACTTC. Translation: CASSVGGTATAYEQYF.